One and the same sample provided the 17 T cell receptor beta chains below, sequenced in a study of CD8 T cells in ankylosing spondylitis. Study-level findings and limits: Blood from ankylosing spondylitis patients appeared to carry a characteristic roughly 8-variant TCR beta motif.

Antigen specificity for these receptors is unknown. TCRdb re-analysed the 5' RACE reads in MiXCR, keeping a single row per CDR3 protein. The sample records some 840,000 distinct CDR3 sequences, 12% being singletons. Sequences were obtained from blood, either unsorted or a sorted T cell fraction (not recorded which). All receptors come from a male donor with ankylosing spondylitis.

Of note for this clonotype: A read error may produce the germline difference seen at one junction end. The chain recombines TRBV6-2 or TRBV6-3 with TRBJ2-7, with 8 nucleotides matching TRBD2. Germline CDR1 MNHEY, CDR2 SVGEGT. CDR3 length equals 15 residues. Here the CDR3 DNA reads TGTGCCAGCAGTTACCGTATAGCGGGACCAGTAGAGCTGTACTTC. This codes for CASSYRIAGPVELYF.

The chain links TRBV7-3 to TRBJ2-3, with unresolved D. This CDR3 is 14 amino acids long. V was shortened by 1 base and J by 2 bases, with 7 bases between the two germline ends. CDR1 and CDR2 (germline): SGHTA, FQGTGA. CDR3 bases: TGTGCCAGCAGCTTAAGTAGGATCACAGATACGCAGTATTTT. Residues: CASSLSRITDTQYF.

The chain employs TRBV20-1 and TRBJ2-2; tentative D call: TRBD1 (7 bases). CDR1 DFQATT and CDR2 SNEGSKA come from the germline V gene (reference sequence). Trimming pared 4 bases from V and 5 bases from J, leaving 11 bases between. This CDR3 comprises 13 residues. Written as DNA, the CDR3 is TGCAGTGCTAAGACAGGGAGGACCGGGGAGCTGTTTTTT. Translated: CSAKTGRTGELFF.

This clonotype has at least ten counts. The chain uses TRBV5-1 and TRBJ2-1; 12 positions agree with TRBD2. CDR3 length equals 16 residues. The junction had 6 bases not matched to a gene; V was cut back by 2 bases and J by 6 bases. Germline V gives CDR1 SGHRS, CDR2 YFSETQ. The CDR3 bases are TGCGCCAGCAGCTTTGGACTAGCGGGGATCCTCAATGAGCAGTTCTTC. Amino acid sequence: CASSFGLAGILNEQFF.

The V call is TRBV15, the J call TRBJ2-7; the D is unclear. CDR3 length: 15 amino acids. Trimming pared 0 bases from V and 0 bases from J, leaving 9 bases between. The germline V gene has CDR1 LNHNV and CDR2 YYDKDF (reference sequence). CDR3 DNA sequence: TGTGCCACCAGCAGAGAACTCGTGGACTCCTACGAGCAGTACTTC. Translated, it gives CATSRELVDSYEQYF.

This clonotype was detected ten times or more. The chain has TRBV20-1 and TRBJ1-1; a possible D gene is TRBD1 (6 bases). The CDR3 is 13 amino acids. V gave up 6 bases and J gave up 1 base, with 12 bases separating them. Germline CDR1 and CDR2: DFQATT and SNEGSKA (reference sequence). For the CDR3, the DNA is TGCAGTGCGCCGGGACATACGAACACTGAAGCTTTCTTT. This encodes CSAPGHTNTEAFF.

This clonotype was seen repeatedly, ten times or more. The chain joins TRBV29-1 to TRBJ1-1; D is possibly TRBD1 (6 bases). Per the germline V gene, CDR1 is SQVTM and CDR2 is ANQGSEA. There are 13 residues in the CDR3. V shed 7 bases and J shed 0 bases, with 12 bases lying between them. CDR3 sequence reads: CSASTGLNTEAFF. The CDR3 coding sequence is TGCAGCGCCTCTACAGGGTTGAACACTGAAGCTTTCTTT.

This clonotype has at least ten counts. The chain employs TRBV20-1 and TRBJ2-1; no reliable D call. V dropped 1 base and J dropped 4 bases, with 11 bases sitting between them. The germline V gene has CDR1 DFQATT and CDR2 SNEGSKA (reference sequence). CDR3 size: 14 residues. The CDR3 reads CSARVALRYNEQFF. In nucleotides, the CDR3 is TGCAGTGCTAGAGTTGCCCTCAGGTACAATGAGCAGTTCTTC.

The chain has TRBV6-1 and TRBJ2-1; 12 bases are a match to TRBD2. Germline CDR1 MNHNS, CDR2 SASEGT. CDR3 size: 15 residues. J was trimmed by 7 bases and V by 5 bases; bases with no gene match: 6. The CDR3 nucleotides are TGTGCCAGCAGTCTAGCGGGAGGGGCAAAGAATGAGCAGTTCTTC. Residues: CASSLAGGAKNEQFF.

The CDR3 here is CASSWMGTSGANEQFF. CDR3 DNA: TGTGCCAGCAGCTGGATGGGGACTAGCGGGGCTAATGAGCAGTTCTTC. The chain links TRBV7-2 to TRBJ2-1; 13 nucleotides line up with TRBD2. V trimming: 4 bases; J trimming: 7 bases; junction bases outside the gene matches: 7. This CDR3 comprises 16 residues. CDR1 SGHTA and CDR2 FQGNSA come from the germline V gene. The entire variable domain, with the rest obtained from reference TRBV7-2 and TRBJ2-1, is as follows: GAGVSQSPSNKVTEKGKDVELRCDPISGHTALYWYRQSLGQGLEFLIYFQGNSAPDKSGLPSDRFSAERTGGSVSTLTIQRTQQEDSAVYLCASSWMGTSGANEQFFGPGTRLTVL.

The table lists this clonotype with many counts. The chain carries TRBV7-9 and TRBJ1-3; the D is unclear. This CDR3 comprises 12 residues. Trimming removed 2 bases from V and 4 bases from J, with 3 bases in between. Germline lookup yields CDR1 SEHNR and CDR2 FQNEAQ (reference sequence). CDR3 protein: CASSLQGNTIYF. CDR3 sequence (DNA): TGTGCCAGCAGCTTACAGGGAAACACCATATATTTT.

This chain connects TRBV7-2 to TRBJ1-6; D unresolved. V shed 5 bases and J shed 8 bases, with 10 bases lying between them. Germline CDR1 SGHTA, CDR2 FQGNSA. The CDR3 length is 13 residues. The CDR3 region is CASSPSPHSPLHF. CDR3 nucleotides: TGTGCCAGCAGCCCCAGCCCGCATTCACCCCTCCACTTT.

In this sample, this clonotype turned up many times. The chain links TRBV9 to TRBJ2-3, with D uncertain. Germline loops: CDR1 SGDLS, CDR2 YYNGEE. V was cut by 1 base and J by 4 bases, with 10 bases left in between. CDR3 length equals 14 residues. DNA of the CDR3: TGTGCCAGCAGCGTATGGAGCCAGGCAGATACGCAGTATTTT. This sequence encodes CASSVWSQADTQYF.

This clonotype has at least ten counts. The rearrangement joins TRBV18 to TRBJ2-3; D gene ambiguous. Germline loops: CDR1 KGHSH, CDR2 LQKENI. This CDR3 is built from 14 residues. CDR3 in DNA: TGTGCTAGCAGCCCTCTCGGGAGCACAGATACGCAGTATTTT. This encodes CASSPLGSTDTQYF.

This clonotype was recorded at least ten times. The chain carries TRBV7-2 and TRBJ2-7, with TRBD2 as a possible D gene (5 bases). Germline assignment: CDR1 SGHTA and CDR2 FQGNSA. Trimming took off 2 bases at V and 3 bases at J, with 8 bases between the two ends. The CDR3 runs 13 residues. CDR3 residues: CASSLIAGYEQYF. The DNA for the CDR3 is TGTGCCAGCAGCTTAATCGCGGGCTACGAGCAGTACTTC.

This clonotype was seen ten or more times. This chain uses TRBV6-1 with TRBJ2-7; D may be TRBD1 (6 bases). The germline gives CDR1 MNHNS, CDR2 SASEGT. V lost 6 bases to trimming and J lost 6 bases, with 18 bases between them. The CDR3 extends over 14 amino acids. This chain's CDR3 is CASSRIRGMGEQYF. For the CDR3, the DNA is TGTGCCAGCAGCCGAATCAGGGGCATGGGCGAGCAGTACTTC.

This clonotype was detected ten times or more. The chain employs TRBV5-1 and TRBJ2-7; D gene unclear. V lost 4 bases to trimming and J lost 2 bases, with 13 bases between them. The CDR3 is made up of 14 amino acids. CDR1 SGHRS and CDR2 YFSETQ come from the germline V gene. Here the CDR3 reads CASSVGPLTYEQYF. The CDR3 DNA is TGCGCCAGCAGCGTGGGTCCGTTAACCTACGAGCAGTACTTC. The whole variable domain, remainder taken from reference TRBV5-1 and TRBJ2-7, is KAGVTQTPRYLIKTRGQQVTLSCSPISGHRSVSWYQQTPGQGLQFLFEYFSETQRNKGNFPGRFSGRQFSNSRSEMNVSTLELGDSALYLCASSVGPLTYEQYFGPGTRLTVT.